This T cell receptor (beta chain) was recorded in a study of blood T cells in healthy people across ages. Study information: Capture via template switching afforded approximately one barcoded beta molecule per two T cells.

A second about 7 to 11 cycle PCR used barcoded and J-beta primers. TCRdb independently ran MiXCR on the 5' RACE reads; one entry per CDR3 protein. The table includes about 720,000 distinct CDR3 sequences, 22% detected once. The TCR comes from a man between 70 and 80 years old in good health. The sample comprised blood.

This CDR3 is CASTRSGEQFF. CDR3 in DNA: TGTGCCAGCACACGTTCGGGTGAGCAGTTCTTC. This chain joins TRBV12-3 or TRBV12-4 and TRBJ2-1; the D is unclear. V lost 7 bases to trimming and J lost 9 bases, with 10 bases between them. The CDR3 loop spans 11 amino acids.